This T cell receptor beta chain comes out of a study of T cell responses to AZD1222 COVID-19 vaccine. The CDR3 is 15 amino acids. The V end lost 3 bases, the J end lost 2 bases, and 11 bases lay between the germline ends. CDR1 is SGDLS and CDR2 is YYNGEE in the germline V gene. Second-dose groups at about 4 or about 12 weeks were pooled. Points from the study as a whole: Baseline seropositives among AZD1222 recipients totaled only five to seven.

Of note for this clone: Antigen: not known.

The table came from immunoSEQ multiplex PCR; TCRdb's copy has only in-frame clones and leaves some out. The data contain about 130,000 clones, more than 80% of them singletons. This TCR was recovered from an adult who received the AZD1222 COVID-19 vaccine. The source was peripheral blood, collected 28 days after the second AZD1222 dose. The J gene is TRBJ2-2, the V gene TRBV9; TRBD1 is a possible D gene (6 bases). This CDR3 reads CASSEGQRNTGELFF. CDR3 coding DNA: TGTGCCAGCAGCGAGGGACAACGCAACACCGGGGAGCTGTTTTTT.